This paragraph covers one T cell receptor beta chain sequence. CDR1 is MDHEN, CDR2 SYDVKM, per germline. The CDR3 spans 14 residues. V lost 5 bases to trimming and J lost 1 base, with 11 bases between them. This entry comes from a study of shared clonotypes between healthy human individuals. Assay execution proceeded at the deep level. The protocol was immunoSEQ multiplex PCR, while the TCRdb copy is restricted to in-frame clones and leaves out a portion. This sample has around 300,000 clones; around 90% occur once, and the top ten carry 16%. The gene calls are TRBV28 and TRBJ1-1; tentative D call: TRBD1 (5 bases). Material: memory CD8+ T cells sorted from blood. The subset is: CD45RO+ cells pooled with CCR7-negative TemRA cells. This clonotype was sampled from a man younger than 35 in good health. CDR3 in amino acids: CASSRGGENTEAFF. The CDR3 DNA reads as TGTGCCAGCAGTAGGGGCGGGGAGAACACTGAAGCTTTCTTT.